The rows below give T cell receptor beta chains drawn from one sample of a study of T cell responses to AZD1222 COVID-19 vaccine. TCRdb keeps only in-frame clones here, not all; method: immunoSEQ multiplex PCR. The sample holds 150,000 to 200,000 clones, 85% to 95% seen once. The sample was peripheral blood, taken 28 days after the second AZD1222 dose. Receptor source: an adult who received the AZD1222 COVID-19 vaccine. The CDR3 runs from the conserved cysteine through the conserved F or W. D genes are given only for firm matches. Clone size is stated in some rows and not others, as once, few, many or a class when expanded.

clone size,V gene,J gene,D gene,CDR3 DNA,CDR3 protein
few,TRBV5-4,TRBJ1-1,.,TGTGCCAGCAGCTCTCCTACGACGGAAGCTTTCTTT,CASSSPTTEAFF
.,TRBV29-1,TRBJ2-1,.,TGCAGCGTTGGTCGGGGAGTCTCCTACAATGAGCAGTTCTTC,CSVGRGVSYNEQFF
.,TRBV19,TRBJ1-1,.,TGTGCCAGTAGCCGTGGGCTTCGACGTGAAGCTTTCTTT,CASSRGLRREAFF
.,TRBV18,TRBJ1-6,.,TGTGCCAGCTCACCGGAACATGGGGGACCCCTCCACTTT,CASSPEHGGPLHF
.,TRBV5-6,TRBJ1-6,.,TGTGCCAGCAGCTTCCCAGGGGTTTCACCCCTCCACTTT,CASSFPGVSPLHF
.,TRBV18,TRBJ2-3,TRBD2,TGTGCCAGCAGCACTAGCGGGGTCACAGATACGCAGTATTTT,CASSTSGVTDTQYF
.,TRBV2,TRBJ2-7,TRBD2,TGTGCCAGCAGTGAAGCGATCCTAGCGGGAGCGGGCGAGCAGTACTTC,CASSEAILAGAGEQYF
.,TRBV6-2/TRBV6-3,TRBJ1-5,.,TGTGCCAGCAGTCGTGGACGGGGTAAGCCCCAGCATTTT,CASSRGRGKPQHF
.,TRBV19,TRBJ1-1,TRBD1,TGTGCCAGTAGCCAGGGCCCCGGGACAGTGAACACTGAAGCTTTCTTT,CASSQGPGTVNTEAFF
once,TRBV11-3,TRBJ1-3,.,TGTGCCAGCAGTAGGACGAGCTCTGGAAACACCATATATTTT,CASSRTSSGNTIYF
.,TRBV7-6,TRBJ1-3,TRBD1,TGTGCCAGCAGCTTAGGAGCGGCGGGACAGACAAACACCATATATTTT,CASSLGAAGQTNTIYF
.,TRBV6-6,TRBJ2-4,.,TGTGCCAGCGGGCTAGTCGTAGCCAAAAACATTCAGTACTTC,CASGLVVAKNIQYF
.,TRBV2,TRBJ2-7,.,TGTGCCAGCACCCCGGACTTATACGAGCAGTACTTC,CASTPDLYEQYF
.,TRBV12-3/TRBV12-4,TRBJ2-5,.,TGTGCCAGCAGCCAGGACGGGGGAGAGACCCAGTACTTC,CASSQDGGETQYF
.,TRBV7-3,TRBJ2-1,TRBD1,TGTGCCAGCAGCTTTGACAGGGACTCCTACAATGAGCAGTTCTTC,CASSFDRDSYNEQFF
.,TRBV27,TRBJ2-7,.,TGTGCCAGCAGTTTATTAGGGACCTTCTCCTACGAGCAGTACTTC,CASSLLGTFSYEQYF
.,TRBV4-3,TRBJ2-3,.,TGCGCCAGCAGCCAAGATAGGGCAGGGGCGAGCACAGATACGCAGTATTTT,CASSQDRAGASTDTQYF
.,TRBV19,TRBJ1-4,TRBD1,TGTGCCACCCGACAGGGGGGTGAAAAACTGTTTTTT,CATRQGGEKLFF
.,TRBV11-3,TRBJ2-7,.,TGTGCCAGCAGCCCCCTAGGGCAGGGGTCCTACGAGCAGTACTTC,CASSPLGQGSYEQYF
once,TRBV2,TRBJ2-4,TRBD1,TGTGCCAGCAATACGGGACAGGGGTACATTCAGTACTTC,CASNTGQGYIQYF